A selection of T cell receptor beta chains follows, all from one sample in a study of cytomegalovirus exposure and HLA in healthy donors. The protocol was immunoSEQ multiplex PCR, while the TCRdb copy is restricted to in-frame clones and leaves out a portion. The sample contains some 160,000 clones, 77% of which appear only once. The sequencing sample was made of PBMCs. These receptors were collected from a woman in her twenties or thirties in good health and CMV-seronegative. CDR3s include the opening cysteine and the closing phenylalanine or tryptophan. The order of the fields is clone size, D gene, V gene, J gene, CDR3 protein, CDR3 DNA. D genes are given only for firm matches. Rows may omit the clone size; those that give it use once, few, many or a size class.

>few|TRBD2|TRBV28|TRBJ2-7
CASSLIGRAVEQYF
TGTGCCAGCAGTTTAATAGGGAGGGCGGTCGAGCAGTACTTC
>NA|TRBD2|TRBV4-2|TRBJ2-1
CASSQDIAGGPIYNEQFF
TGTGCCAGCAGCCAAGATATAGCGGGAGGGCCGATTTACAATGAGCAGTTCTTC
>NA|TRBD1|TRBV7-6|TRBJ1-3
CASSPTGVGNTIYF
TGTGCCAGCAGCCCGACAGGGGTTGGAAACACCATATATTTT
>few|NA|TRBV19|TRBJ1-2
CASSGGFYGYPF
TGTGCCAGTTCGGGAGGCTTCTATGGCTACCCCTTC
>NA|TRBD1|TRBV9|TRBJ1-4
CASSDRQGLDEKLFF
TGTGCCAGCAGCGACCGACAGGGCCTGGATGAAAAACTGTTTTTT
>few|TRBD1|TRBV19|TRBJ2-1
CASSILAGGSSSYNEQFF
TGTGCCAGTAGTATTTTGGCAGGGGGCTCGAGCTCCTACAATGAGCAGTTCTTC
>NA|NA|TRBV7-9|TRBJ2-7
CASSLGQGIAYEQYF
TGTGCCAGCAGCTTAGGGCAGGGGATTGCCTACGAGCAGTACTTC
>NA|TRBD1|TRBV19|TRBJ1-1
CASSPYRGLTEAFF
TGTGCCAGTAGTCCCTACAGGGGTTTGACTGAAGCTTTCTTT
>NA|NA|TRBV10-3|TRBJ1-6
CAIKGVSNSPLHF
TGTGCCATCAAAGGGGTCTCGAATTCACCCCTCCACTTT
>NA|NA|TRBV4-1|TRBJ1-4
CASSQEGQINEKLFF
TGCGCCAGCAGCCAAGAAGGACAGATTAATGAAAAACTGTTTTTT
>few|NA|TRBV7-2|TRBJ2-1
CASSARGAPPPGHNEQFF
TGTGCCAGCAGCGCCCGCGGGGCTCCCCCCCCCGGACACAATGAGCAGTTCTTC
>once|TRBD2|TRBV20-1|TRBJ2-3
CSAKLANTQYF
TGCAGTGCTAAACTAGCGAATACGCAGTATTTT
>NA|TRBD1|TRBV2|TRBJ2-1
CASRGTGGFLGQFF
TGTGCCAGCAGGGGGACAGGGGGCTTTTTAGGTCAGTTCTTC
>NA|TRBD1|TRBV7-9|TRBJ1-3
CASSPGTVGNTIYF
TGTGCCAGCAGCCCCGGGACAGTTGGAAACACCATATATTTT
>NA|NA|TRBV21-1|TRBJ1-5
CASSKAHRDSSNQPQHF
TGTGCCAGCAGCAAAGCGCATAGGGACAGTAGCAATCAGCCCCAGCATTTT
>NA|TRBD2|TRBV10-3|TRBJ2-1
CAISERTLAGGNYNEQFF
TGTGCCATCAGTGAGCGAACTTTAGCGGGAGGAAACTACAATGAGCAGTTCTTC
>NA|NA|TRBV18|TRBJ2-7
CASSPPSTYEQYF
TGTGCCAGCTCACCACCGTCTACCTACGAGCAGTACTTC
>once|NA|TRBV6-1|TRBJ2-7
CASSDTYEQYF
TGTGCCAGCAGTGACACCTACGAGCAGTACTTC
>NA|TRBD1|TRBV7-2|TRBJ2-7
CASSSRDRVVYEQYF
TGTGCCAGCAGCTCCCGGGACAGGGTTGTATACGAGCAGTACTTC
>NA|TRBD2|TRBV5-4|TRBJ2-7
CASSLPGLAGEGLYF
TGTGCCAGCAGCTTGCCGGGACTAGCGGGAGAGGGTCTGTACTTC
>NA|TRBD2|TRBV5-1|TRBJ2-3
CASSLLWDYLTDTQYF
TGCGCCAGCAGCTTGCTTTGGGACTACCTCACAGATACGCAGTATTTT
>NA|NA|TRBV5-4|TRBJ1-2
CASSPPVGGEDGYTF
TGTGCCAGCAGCCCCCCCGTTGGAGGGGAGGATGGCTACACCTTC
>NA|TRBD2|TRBV7-2|TRBJ2-3
CASSLVRASGRAAGTQYF
TGTGCCAGCAGCTTAGTGAGGGCTAGCGGGAGGGCCGCCGGTACGCAGTATTTT
>NA|TRBD2|TRBV15|TRBJ2-3
CATRGLAVADTQYF
TGTGCCACCAGAGGGCTAGCGGTCGCAGATACGCAGTATTTT
>few|NA|TRBV5-8|TRBJ2-2
CASSPYGELFF
TGTGCCAGCAGCCCTTACGGGGAGCTGTTTTTT
>once|NA|TRBV4-3|TRBJ2-7
CASSVSGPSSYEQYF
TGCGCCAGCAGCGTTTCAGGGCCTAGCTCCTACGAGCAGTACTTC
>NA|NA|TRBV7-2|TRBJ1-4
CASSSYREDFSEKLFF
TGTGCCAGCAGCTCGTACAGGGAAGATTTTTCGGAAAAACTGTTTTTT
>NA|TRBD2|TRBV7-9|TRBJ2-7
CASSYGLADTYEQYF
TGTGCCAGCAGTTACGGACTAGCAGATACATACGAGCAGTACTTC
>NA|NA|TRBV27|TRBJ2-5
CASSLVGDPLQETQYF
TGTGCCAGCAGTTTAGTGGGCGACCCCCTTCAAGAGACCCAGTACTTC
>NA|TRBD2|TRBV14|TRBJ2-7
CASSSGSSYEQYF
TGTGCCAGTTCTAGCGGCAGCTCCTACGAGCAGTACTTC
>NA|TRBD1|TRBV11-3|TRBJ2-3
CASSLGTGRGDTQYF
TGTGCCAGCAGCCTCGGGACAGGGAGGGGGGATACGCAGTATTTT
>once|TRBD1|TRBV9|TRBJ1-2
CASSFRPGQGAYYGYTF
TGTGCCAGCAGCTTTCGCCCGGGACAGGGGGCCTACTATGGCTACACCTTC
>NA|NA|TRBV7-9|TRBJ2-6
CASSTTIIWASGANVLTF
TGTGCCAGCAGCACCACGATTATCTGGGCCTCTGGGGCCAACGTCCTGACTTTC
>few|TRBD1|TRBV29-1|TRBJ1-2
CSVERGQGANYGYPF
TGCAGCGTTGAACGGGGACAGGGGGCTAACTATGGCTACCCCTTC
>NA|TRBD1|TRBV7-2|TRBJ1-5
CASSLGQDDQPQHF
TGTGCCAGCAGCCTAGGACAGGATGATCAGCCCCAGCATTTT
>NA|NA|TRBV30|TRBJ2-7
CAWSSGANEQYF
TGTGCCTGGAGTTCTGGGGCCAACGAGCAGTACTTC
>NA|NA|TRBV5-1|TRBJ2-5
CASSFTGIQETQYF
TGCGCCAGCAGCTTCACAGGGATACAGGAGACCCAGTACTTC
>NA|NA|TRBV4-3|TRBJ2-3
CASSQGLSASTDTQYF
TGCGCCAGCAGCCAAGGACTCAGTGCTAGCACAGATACGCAGTATTTT
>NA|TRBD1|TRBV6-5|TRBJ2-5
CASRNSGGAYETQYF
TGTGCCAGCAGGAATTCAGGGGGCGCGTATGAGACCCAGTACTTC
>NA|TRBD2|TRBV27|TRBJ2-7
CASSLYTPAGISYEQYF
TGTGCCAGCAGTTTATATACCCCAGCGGGGATCTCCTACGAGCAGTACTTC